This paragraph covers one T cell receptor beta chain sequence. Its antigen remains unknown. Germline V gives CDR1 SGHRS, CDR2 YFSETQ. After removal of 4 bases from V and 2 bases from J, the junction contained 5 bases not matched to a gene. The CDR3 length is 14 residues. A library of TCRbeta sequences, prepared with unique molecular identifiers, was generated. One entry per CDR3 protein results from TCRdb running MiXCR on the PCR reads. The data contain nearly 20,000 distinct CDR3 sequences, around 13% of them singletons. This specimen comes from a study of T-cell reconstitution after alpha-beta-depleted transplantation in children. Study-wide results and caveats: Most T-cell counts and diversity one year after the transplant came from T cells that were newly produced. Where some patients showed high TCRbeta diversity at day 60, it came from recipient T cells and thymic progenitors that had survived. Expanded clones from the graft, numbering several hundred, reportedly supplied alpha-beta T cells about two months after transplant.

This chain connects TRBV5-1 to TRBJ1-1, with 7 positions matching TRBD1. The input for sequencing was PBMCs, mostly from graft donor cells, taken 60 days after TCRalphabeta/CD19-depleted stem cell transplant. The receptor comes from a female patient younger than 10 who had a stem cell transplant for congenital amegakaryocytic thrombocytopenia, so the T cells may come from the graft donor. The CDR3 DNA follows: TGCGCCAGCAGCGCCCGGGACAGAAACACTGAAGCTTTCTTT. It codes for CASSARDRNTEAFF.